These 27 T cell receptor beta chains were sequenced from one sample in a study of human CD8 memory T cell subsets. Among CD8+ T cells, TPEX were CCR7+ PD-1+ TIGIT+ early memory cells with exhausted-like traits. UMI-labeled 5' RACE produced the TCR beta libraries. Reanalyzing the 5' RACE reads, TCRdb keeps one entry per CDR3 protein, without DNA. The sample has thousands of distinct CDR3 sequences. Sequenced sample: CD8+ T cells from PBMCs. The receptor source for this set is a human donor in good health.

The chain employs TRBV20-1 and TRBJ1-5. This CDR3 contains 18 residues. Germline V gives CDR1 DFQATT, CDR2 SNEGSKA (reference sequence). The CDR3 region is CSARDDQVVEFGLQPQHF.

This chain joins TRBV3-1 and TRBJ1-5. The CDR3 has 16 residues. Germline CDR1 is LGHDT and CDR2 is YNNKEL (reference sequence). The CDR3 protein is CASSQADGEVGQPQHF. The full variable domain, rest sourced from reference TRBV3-1 and TRBJ1-5, is DTAVSQTPKYLVTQMGNDKSIKCEQNLGHDTMYWYKQDSKKFLKIMFSYNNKELIINETVPNRFSPKSPDKAHLNLHINSLELGDSAVYFCASSQADGEVGQPQHFGDGTRLSIL.

The J gene is TRBJ2-5, the V gene TRBV7-3; the TCRdb D gene call, TRBD2, has no DNA to confirm it. The CDR3 runs 15 residues. In germline, CDR1 is SGHTA, CDR2 FQGTGA. The CDR3 here is CASSQGAGPQETQYF.

This sequence joins TRBV7-9 and TRBJ2-1; the D gene TCRdb calls, TRBD2, cannot be checked with no DNA. Germline V gene data show CDR1 as SEHNR and CDR2 as FQNEAQ (reference sequence). The CDR3 runs 15 residues. This CDR3 is CASSSAGSSYNEQFF.

J is TRBJ1-2 and V is TRBV9; TCRdb picks TRBD1, but there is no DNA to check that call. The CDR3 is made up of 18 amino acids. Germline V lookup: CDR1 SGDLS, CDR2 YYNGEE. The CDR3 sequence is CASSPSLIAGTANYGYTF.

The gene calls are TRBV6-2 or TRBV6-3 and TRBJ1-2; TCRdb indicates TRBD1, and absent DNA this call remains unverified. The CDR3 totals 16 residues. Germline CDR1 reads MNHEY; CDR2 reads SVGEGT. The CDR3 sequence is CASSYERTGPNYGYTF.

The chain has TRBV29-1 and TRBJ1-1; TCRdb lists TRBD1, though no DNA is available to test this call. The CDR3 runs 13 residues. Germline V CDR1 and CDR2: SQVTM, ANQGSEA. CDR3: CSVQDGKNTEAFF.

The gene calls are TRBV9 and TRBJ2-2; the D call from TCRdb, TRBD2, cannot be confirmed without DNA. CDR1 is SGDLS, CDR2 YYNGEE, per germline. This CDR3 comprises 16 residues. The CDR3 region is CASSPGLRGGTGELFF.

The chain is built from TRBV19 and TRBJ2-1; TCRdb's assignment of TRBD1 cannot be checked, as there is no DNA. CDR3 length: 14 residues. From germline, CDR1 is LNHDA and CDR2 SQIVND (reference sequence). The CDR3 is CASSIGGGLNEQFF.

V gene TRBV11-2 combines with J gene TRBJ2-3; the TCRdb D gene call, TRBD1, has no DNA to confirm it. CDR1 and CDR2 from the germline V gene are SGHAT and FQNNGV. The CDR3 runs to 15 residues. CDR3 region: CASSPGQGYADTQYF.

The chain carries TRBV5-5 and TRBJ2-2; TCRdb outputs TRBD2, but without DNA this stays unchecked. Germline lookup yields CDR1 SGHKS and CDR2 YYEKEE (reference sequence). The CDR3 loop spans 17 amino acids. The CDR3 sequence is CASSLARDYTNTGELFF. The whole variable domain, remainder taken from reference TRBV5-5 and TRBJ2-2, is DAGVTQSPTHLIKTRGQQVTLRCSPISGHKSVSWYQQVLGQGPQFIFQYYEKEERGRGNFPDRFSARQFPNYSSELNVNALLLGDSALYLCASSLARDYTNTGELFFGEGSRLTVL.

The chain carries TRBV5-1 and TRBJ2-3; TCRdb returns TRBD1, unconfirmable since there is no DNA. The CDR3 sequence is 15 residues long. Germline CDR1 reads SGHRS; CDR2 reads YFSETQ. The chain's CDR3 is CASSLVIGGQTGWYF.

The genes are TRBV30 and TRBJ1-1. This CDR3 region has 13 residues. CDR1 and CDR2 from the germline V gene are GTSNPN and SVGIG (reference sequence). The CDR3 sequence: CAWRGGGGTEAFF. The complete variable domain, with remaining parts taken from reference TRBV30 and TRBJ1-1, reads SQTIHQWPATLVQPVGSPLSLECTVEGTSNPNLYWYRQAAGRGLQLLFYSVGIGQISSEVPQNLSASRPQDRQFILSSKKLLLSDSGFYLCAWRGGGGTEAFFGQGTRLTVV.

This clonotype is medium-sized by frequency. V and J are TRBV18 and TRBJ2-7; lacking DNA, the TRBD1 call made by TCRdb goes unchecked. Germline CDR1 reads KGHSH; CDR2 reads LQKENI. CDR3 size: 15 residues. The CDR3 loop reads CASSPSDRGFYEQYF.

This chain connects TRBV5-1 to TRBJ1-1; the D call of TRBD1 rests on TCRdb alone, since no DNA is present to check it. There are 14 residues in the CDR3. CDR1 is SGHRS, CDR2 YFSETQ, per germline. The CDR3 reads CASSFTGENTEAFF.

The chain couples TRBV2 to TRBJ2-1. The CDR3 consists of 15 residues. CDR1 and CDR2 from the germline V gene are SNHLY and FYNNEI. The CDR3 is CASSTQGGSYNEQFF.

The chain links TRBV20-1 to TRBJ1-3; TCRdb designates TRBD1, a call that cannot be tested without DNA. The CDR3 totals 18 residues. Germline V gene data show CDR1 as DFQATT and CDR2 as SNEGSKA (reference sequence). This chain's CDR3 is CSARVYDQGGTPGNTIYF.

This chain joins TRBV28 and TRBJ1-5. The V gene's germline CDR1 is MDHEN and CDR2 SYDVKM. The CDR3 length is 16 residues. Here the CDR3 reads CASSFSERHSNQPQHF.

The V call is TRBV7-3, the J call TRBJ2-7; TCRdb designates TRBD1, a call that cannot be tested without DNA. The germline V gene has CDR1 SGHTA and CDR2 FQGTGA. The CDR3 spans 15 residues. This chain's CDR3 is CASSLTGASTYEQYF.

The CDR3 reads CASSLPGDQPQHF. J is TRBJ1-5 and V is TRBV12-3 or TRBV12-4. The CDR3 loop spans 13 amino acids.

V is TRBV7-2 and J is TRBJ1-1; TCRdb's D gene call, TRBD1, goes unchecked for lack of DNA. CDR3 length: 14 amino acids. Germline values: CDR1 SGHTA, CDR2 FQGNSA. CDR3 protein: CASSLEGWDTEAFF.

According to its frequency, this clonotype is medium-sized (0.01 to 0.1%). The chain couples TRBV24-1 to TRBJ2-2. The length of the CDR3 is 15 residues. Germline loops: CDR1 KGHDR, CDR2 SFDVKD. This chain's CDR3 is CATSETLAGTGELFF.

The rearrangement uses TRBV10-3 and TRBJ2-1; the D gene TCRdb calls, TRBD2, cannot be checked with no DNA. The CDR3 runs 16 residues. Germline-derived CDR1 and CDR2 are ENHRY and SYGVKD. The CDR3 protein is CAISPLATSPNNEQFF.

The V gene is TRBV27, the J gene TRBJ1-2; checking the TCRdb D call of TRBD1 is not possible without DNA. The length of the CDR3 is 15 residues. Germline V gives CDR1 MNHEY, CDR2 SMNVEV (reference sequence). The CDR3 here is CASSLFPSGARGYTF.

This clonotype is medium-sized (0.01 to 0.1%) by frequency. The CDR3 loop is CASSSPGQGVYEQYF. The chain recombines TRBV12-3 or TRBV12-4 with TRBJ2-7; TCRdb's D call, TRBD1, is unchecked because there is no DNA. The CDR3 has 15 amino acids.

The V gene is TRBV5-5, the J gene TRBJ2-1. CDR1 is SGHKS, CDR2 YYEKEE, per germline (reference sequence). The CDR3 consists of 11 residues. The CDR3 protein is CASSPGEVRFF.

The chain carries TRBV20-1 and TRBJ2-1; TCRdb calls TRBD2, which cannot be checked without DNA. The CDR3 is 16 amino acids. Germline loops: CDR1 DFQATT, CDR2 SNEGSKA (reference sequence). CDR3: CSARPIAASSYNEQFF.